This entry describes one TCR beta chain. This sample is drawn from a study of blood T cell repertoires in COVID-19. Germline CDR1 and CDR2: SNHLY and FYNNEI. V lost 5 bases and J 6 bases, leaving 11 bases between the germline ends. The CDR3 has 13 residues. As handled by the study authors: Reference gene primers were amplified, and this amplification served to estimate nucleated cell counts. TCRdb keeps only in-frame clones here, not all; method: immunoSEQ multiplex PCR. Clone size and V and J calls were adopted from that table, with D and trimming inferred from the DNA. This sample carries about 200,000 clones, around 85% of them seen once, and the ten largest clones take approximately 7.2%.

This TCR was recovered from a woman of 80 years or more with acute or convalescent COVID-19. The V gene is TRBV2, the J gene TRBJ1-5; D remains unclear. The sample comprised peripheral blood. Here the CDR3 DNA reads TGTGCCAGCAGTTACCCTGCAGGTCAGCCCCAGCATTTT. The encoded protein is CASSYPAGQPQHF.